The TCR beta chain under discussion was sequenced for a study of identical twins. A remark on this clonotype: What it binds is not known.

Findings of the study overall: Out-of-frame alpha sequences shared between twins exhibited an excess of low generation probability. Within cord blood, abundant beta clonotypes carried fewer insertions, but memory repertoires showed no such trend. Part of the zero-insertion signal could reflect confounding by invariant MAIT and iNKT cells.

One entry per CDR3 protein, called by TCRdb with MiXCR from the 5' RACE reads. The table shows 1.5 million to 2 million distinct CDR3 sequences, with 32% occurring only once. V was clipped by 2 bases and J by 3 bases; unmatched bases: 10. CDR1 MDHEN and CDR2 SYDVKM come from the germline V gene. The CDR3 spans 17 residues. V gene TRBV28 combines with J gene TRBJ2-4; 7 positions agree with TRBD1. The TCR was taken from a newborn girl in good health. The sequencing input was cord blood. The CDR3 coding sequence is TGTGCCAGCAGTTTAGCCGGAGCACAGGGGCTCAAAAACATTCAGTACTTC. This translates into CASSLAGAQGLKNIQYF. The complete variable domain, with remaining parts taken from reference TRBV28 and TRBJ2-4, reads DVKVTQSSRYLVKRTGEKVFLECVQDMDHENMFWYRQDPGLGLRLIYFSYDVKMKEKGDIPEGYSVSREKKERFSLILESASTNQTSMYLCASSLAGAQGLKNIQYFGAGTRLSVL.